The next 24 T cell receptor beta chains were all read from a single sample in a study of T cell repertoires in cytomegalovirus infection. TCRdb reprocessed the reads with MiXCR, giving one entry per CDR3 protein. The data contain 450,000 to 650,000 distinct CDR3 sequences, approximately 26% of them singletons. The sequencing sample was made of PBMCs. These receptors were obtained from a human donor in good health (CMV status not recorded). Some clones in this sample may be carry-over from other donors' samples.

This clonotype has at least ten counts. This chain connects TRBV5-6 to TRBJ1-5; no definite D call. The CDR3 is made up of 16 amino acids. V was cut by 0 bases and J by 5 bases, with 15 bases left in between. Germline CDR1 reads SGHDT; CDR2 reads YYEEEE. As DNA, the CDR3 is TGTGCCAGCAGCTTGGGGTTGGGCAGTGTGGATCAGCCCCAGCATTTT. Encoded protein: CASSLGLGSVDQPQHF.

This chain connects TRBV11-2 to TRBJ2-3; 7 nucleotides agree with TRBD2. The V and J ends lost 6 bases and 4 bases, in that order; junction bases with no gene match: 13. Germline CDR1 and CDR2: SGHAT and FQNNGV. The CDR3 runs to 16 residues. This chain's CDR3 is CASSPVQTSRADTQYF. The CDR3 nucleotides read TGTGCCAGCAGTCCGGTCCAGACTAGCCGGGCAGATACGCAGTATTTT.

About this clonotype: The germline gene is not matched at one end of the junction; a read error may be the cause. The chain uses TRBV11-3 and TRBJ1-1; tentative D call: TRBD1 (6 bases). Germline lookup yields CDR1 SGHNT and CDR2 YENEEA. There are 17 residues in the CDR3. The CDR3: CASTLDGQRVMNTEAFF. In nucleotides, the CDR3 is TGTGCCAGCACCTTAGACGGACAGAGAGTTATGAACACTGAAGCTTTCTTT.

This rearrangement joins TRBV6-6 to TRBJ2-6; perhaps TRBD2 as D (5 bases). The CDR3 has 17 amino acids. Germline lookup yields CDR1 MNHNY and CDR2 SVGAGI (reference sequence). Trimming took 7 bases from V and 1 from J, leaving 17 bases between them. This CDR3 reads CASNLAILDSGANVLTF. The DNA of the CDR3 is TGTGCCAGCAATCTAGCTATTTTGGATTCTGGGGCCAACGTCCTGACTTTC.

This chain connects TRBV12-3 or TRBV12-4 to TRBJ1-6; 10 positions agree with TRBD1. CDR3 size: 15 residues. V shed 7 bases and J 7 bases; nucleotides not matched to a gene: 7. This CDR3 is CASTRQGARNSPLHF. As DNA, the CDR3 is TGTGCCAGCACCCGACAGGGGGCGCGGAATTCACCCCTCCACTTT.

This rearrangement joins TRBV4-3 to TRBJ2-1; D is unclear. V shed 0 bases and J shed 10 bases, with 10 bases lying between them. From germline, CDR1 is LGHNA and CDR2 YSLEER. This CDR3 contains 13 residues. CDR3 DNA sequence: TGCGCCAGCAGCCAAGAACTTCGAGGAGAGCAGTTCTTC. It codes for CASSQELRGEQFF.

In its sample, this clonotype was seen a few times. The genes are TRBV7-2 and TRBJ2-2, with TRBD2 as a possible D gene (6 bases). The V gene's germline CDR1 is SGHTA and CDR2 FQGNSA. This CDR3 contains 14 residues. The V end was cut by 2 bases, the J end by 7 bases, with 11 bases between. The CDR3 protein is CASSLRRVDGELFF. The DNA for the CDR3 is TGTGCCAGCAGCTTACGGAGGGTCGACGGGGAGCTGTTTTTT.

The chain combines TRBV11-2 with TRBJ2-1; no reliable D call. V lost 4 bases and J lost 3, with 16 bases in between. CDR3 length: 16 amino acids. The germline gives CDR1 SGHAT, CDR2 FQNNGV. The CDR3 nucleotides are TGTGCCAGCAGCTCCCAACCCGTTGGTAGCTACAATGAGCAGTTCTTC. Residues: CASSSQPVGSYNEQFF. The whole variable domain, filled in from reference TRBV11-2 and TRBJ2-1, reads EAGVAQSPRYKIIEKRQSVAFWCNPISGHATLYWYQQILGQGPKLLIQFQNNGVVDDSQLPKDRFSAERLKGVDSTLKIQPAKLEDSAVYLCASSSQPVGSYNEQFFGPGTRLTVL.

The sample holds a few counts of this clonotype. The DNA for the CDR3 is TGTGCCAGCAGTTCCCACGGACTGAGCTCCTATAATTCACCCCTCCACTTT. As protein: CASSSHGLSSYNSPLHF. The V gene is TRBV28, the J gene TRBJ1-6, with no clear D. This CDR3 is built from 17 residues. Germline V lookup: CDR1 MDHEN, CDR2 SYDVKM. V lost 4 bases, J lost 0 bases, and 13 bases lay in between.

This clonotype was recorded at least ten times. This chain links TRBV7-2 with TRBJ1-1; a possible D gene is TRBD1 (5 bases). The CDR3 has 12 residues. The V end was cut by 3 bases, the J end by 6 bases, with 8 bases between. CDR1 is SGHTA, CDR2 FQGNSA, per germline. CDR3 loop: CASSFQGPEAFF. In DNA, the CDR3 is TGTGCCAGCAGCTTTCAGGGCCCTGAAGCTTTCTTT.

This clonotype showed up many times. The CDR3, as DNA: TGCAGTGCTCCACGAATACAGGTCCAAGAGACCCAGTACTTC. Protein sequence: CSAPRIQVQETQYF. V and J are TRBV20-1 and TRBJ2-5; tentatively, D is TRBD1 (5 bases). V was clipped by 5 bases and J by 1 base, with 14 bases between them. Germline assignment: CDR1 DFQATT and CDR2 SNEGSKA (reference sequence). This CDR3 contains 14 residues.

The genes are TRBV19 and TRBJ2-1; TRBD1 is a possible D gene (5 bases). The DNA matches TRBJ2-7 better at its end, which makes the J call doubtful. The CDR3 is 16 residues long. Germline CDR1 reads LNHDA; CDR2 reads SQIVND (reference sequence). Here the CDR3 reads CASSIGKWGSYNEQYF. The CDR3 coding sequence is TGTGCCAGTAGTATAGGGAAATGGGGCTCCTACAATGAGCAGTACTTC.

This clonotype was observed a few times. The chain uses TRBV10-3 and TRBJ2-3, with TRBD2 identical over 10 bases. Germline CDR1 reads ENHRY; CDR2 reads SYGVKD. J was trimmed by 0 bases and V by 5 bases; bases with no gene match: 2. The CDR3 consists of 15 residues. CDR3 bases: TGTGCCATCAGTAAGCGGGAGGGAAGCACAGATACGCAGTATTTT. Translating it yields CAISKREGSTDTQYF.

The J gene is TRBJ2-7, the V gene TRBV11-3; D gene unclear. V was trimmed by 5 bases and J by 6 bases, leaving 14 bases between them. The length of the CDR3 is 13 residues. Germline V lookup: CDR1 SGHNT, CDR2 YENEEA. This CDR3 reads CASSVEGYSEQYF. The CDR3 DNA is TGTGCCAGCAGCGTTGAAGGGTACAGCGAGCAGTACTTC.

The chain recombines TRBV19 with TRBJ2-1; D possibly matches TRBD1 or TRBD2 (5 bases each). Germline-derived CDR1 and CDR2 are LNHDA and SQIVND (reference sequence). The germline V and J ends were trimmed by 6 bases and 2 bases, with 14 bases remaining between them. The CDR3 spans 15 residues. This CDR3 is CASSPTGLTYNEQFF. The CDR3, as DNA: TGTGCCAGTAGCCCAACAGGACTTACCTACAATGAGCAGTTCTTC.

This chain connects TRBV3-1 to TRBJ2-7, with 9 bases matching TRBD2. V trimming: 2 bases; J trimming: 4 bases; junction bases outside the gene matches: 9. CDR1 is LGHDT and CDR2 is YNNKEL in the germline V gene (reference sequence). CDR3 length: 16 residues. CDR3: CASSQSRTSAHYEQYF. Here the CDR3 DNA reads TGTGCCAGCAGCCAATCCCGGACTAGCGCTCATTACGAGCAGTACTTC.

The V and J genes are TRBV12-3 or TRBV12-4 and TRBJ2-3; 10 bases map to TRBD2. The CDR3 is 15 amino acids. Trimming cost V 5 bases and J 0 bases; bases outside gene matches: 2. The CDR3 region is CASSGTSVSTDTQYF. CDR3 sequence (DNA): TGTGCCAGCAGTGGGACTAGCGTTAGCACAGATACGCAGTATTTT.

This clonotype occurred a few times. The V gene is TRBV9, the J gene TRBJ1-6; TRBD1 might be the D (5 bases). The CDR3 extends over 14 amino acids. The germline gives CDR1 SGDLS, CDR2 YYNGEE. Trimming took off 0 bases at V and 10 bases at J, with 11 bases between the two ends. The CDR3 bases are TGTGCCAGCAGCGTAGAGGGGTTCGGCTCACCCCTCCACTTT. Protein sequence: CASSVEGFGSPLHF.

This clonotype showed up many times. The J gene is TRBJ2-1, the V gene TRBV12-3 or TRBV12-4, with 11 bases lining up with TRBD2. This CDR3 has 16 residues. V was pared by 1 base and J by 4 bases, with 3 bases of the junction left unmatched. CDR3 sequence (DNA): TGTGCCAGCAGTTTAGAGGCTAGCGGGGGGTACAATGAGCAGTTCTTC. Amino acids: CASSLEASGGYNEQFF.

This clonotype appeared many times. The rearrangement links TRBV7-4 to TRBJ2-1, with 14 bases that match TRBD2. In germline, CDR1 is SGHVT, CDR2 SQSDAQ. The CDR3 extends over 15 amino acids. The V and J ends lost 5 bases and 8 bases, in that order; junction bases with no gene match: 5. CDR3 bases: TGTGCCAGCAGCCCCGGACTAGCGGGAGGTTATGAGCAGTTCTTC. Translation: CASSPGLAGGYEQFF.

In nucleotides, the CDR3 is TGTGCCAGTAGTATAGATAAGGGCTCCGGGTACAATGAGCAGTTCTTC. It yields the protein CASSIDKGSGYNEQFF. The rearrangement uses TRBV19 and TRBJ2-1; D not resolved. Trimming took 0 bases from V and 4 from J, leaving 13 bases between them. The CDR3 contains 16 residues. Germline loops: CDR1 LNHDA, CDR2 SQIVND (reference sequence).

CDR3 nucleotides: TGTGCCAGCAGCCCCTTACTTCGTGGACAGCTCAATGAGCAGTTCTTC. This sequence encodes CASSPLLRGQLNEQFF. The chain couples TRBV9 to TRBJ2-1; D is perhaps TRBD1 (6 bases). The CDR3 is 16 residues long. Trimming stripped 4 bases from V and 6 bases from J, with 20 bases between. Germline loops: CDR1 SGDLS, CDR2 YYNGEE.

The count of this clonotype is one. In nucleotides, the CDR3 is TGTGCCAGCAGGAACAACGCTCACTACGAGCAGTACGTC. Translation gives CASRNNAHYEQYV. The rearrangement uses TRBV6-2 or TRBV6-3 and TRBJ2-7, with D unclear. The CDR3 is made up of 13 amino acids. The germline V gene has CDR1 MNHEY and CDR2 SVGEGT. Trimming left V 6 bases short and J 3 bases short, with 12 bases between.

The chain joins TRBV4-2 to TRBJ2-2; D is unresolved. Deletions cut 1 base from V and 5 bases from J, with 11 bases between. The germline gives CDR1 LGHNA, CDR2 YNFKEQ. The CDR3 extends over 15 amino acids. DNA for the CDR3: TGTGCCAGCAGCCAAGTAGGATTGGGGACCGGGGAGCTGTTTTTT. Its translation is CASSQVGLGTGELFF.